These T cell receptor beta chains were read from a single sample in a study of T cells after yellow fever vaccination. MiXCR was run by TCRdb on the 5' RACE reads, yielding one entry per CDR3 protein. The profile shows about 340,000 distinct CDR3 sequences, under 15% of them singletons. Here the sequenced sample was CD4+ T cells sorted from PBMCs, taken 15 days after the yellow fever booster vaccination. These receptors originate from a man aged 18 to 30 who received the YFV17D yellow fever vaccine. The CDR3 runs from the conserved cysteine through the conserved F or W. A D gene is named only where the DNA matches it firmly. Not every row has a clone size; where given, it reads once, few, many or a size class.

DNA | CDR3 | J | D | size | V
TGTGCCAGCAGCTCGCCACTAGCGACAGATACGCAGTATTTT | CASSSPLATDTQYF | TRBJ2-3 | TRBD2 | many | TRBV7-2
TGTGCCAGCAGCGCTGGGACAGCTATGGGCTACACCTTC | CASSAGTAMGYTF | TRBJ1-2 | TRBD1 | few | TRBV2
TGTGCCAGCTCACCACAAACGGGCCGTGGGGATTCACCCCTCCACTTT | CASSPQTGRGDSPLHF | TRBJ1-6 | - | - | TRBV18
TGTGCCAGCAGCTCAAAGCGGGAGACCCAGTACTTC | CASSSKRETQYF | TRBJ2-5 | - | - | TRBV7-8
TGCAGCGTTGAATTGACAGGCCCTCCAAACATTCAGTACTTC | CSVELTGPPNIQYF | TRBJ2-4 | - | - | TRBV29-1
TGCGCCAGCAGCCAAGGGTTAGCGGGAGAGACCCAGTACTTC | CASSQGLAGETQYF | TRBJ2-5 | TRBD2 | many | TRBV4-3
TGTGCCAGCAGCCAATTAGGGCTGCCCGAGACCCAGTACTTC | CASSQLGLPETQYF | TRBJ2-5 | - | - | TRBV3-1
TGCAGCGTCACCGGGCCCTACCTCAGCTCTGGGGCCAACGTCCTGACTTTC | CSVTGPYLSSGANVLTF | TRBJ2-6 | - | few | TRBV29-1
TGTGCCAGCAGCCGCGGCGCCTCTGGAAACACCATATATTTT | CASSRGASGNTIYF | TRBJ1-3 | - | - | TRBV4-2
TGCGCCAGCAGCTTGGGGGCGGGCGCAATTGAAGCTTTCTTT | CASSLGAGAIEAFF | TRBJ1-1 | - | - | TRBV5-1
TGTGCCAGCAGCCTCCGATCGGGAGATACGCAGTATTTT | CASSLRSGDTQYF | TRBJ2-3 | - | many | TRBV3-1
TGTGCCAGCAGCCAAGGCGACGGTAGCAATCAGCCCCAGCATTTT | CASSQGDGSNQPQHF | TRBJ1-5 | - | - | TRBV4-2
TGTGCCAGCAGCCAAGGCAGGGTAGGAACAGATACGCAGTATTTT | CASSQGRVGTDTQYF | TRBJ2-3 | - | - | TRBV4-2
TGCGCCAGCAGCCTCGGGCTAGCGGGGGCTTCTAATACGCAGTATTTT | CASSLGLAGASNTQYF | TRBJ2-3 | TRBD2 | - | TRBV4-3
TGTGCCAGCAGCCAAGAACGGGCCAGGGGCCTACTCTATGGCTACACCTTC | CASSQERARGLLYGYTF | TRBJ1-2 | - | - | TRBV3-1
TGTGCCAGCAGTTCCGGCGACCTGTTCTTTTCTGAAAAACTGTTTTTT | CASSSGDLFFSEKLFF | TRBJ1-4 | - | - | TRBV6-2/TRBV6-3
TGTGCCAGCTCAGAAGGGGTGCGCGAGCAGTACTTC | CASSEGVREQYF | TRBJ2-7 | - | - | TRBV18
TGTGCCAGCAGCTCTACTAGCGGGGGGGCCTCAGATACGCAGTATTTT | CASSSTSGGASDTQYF | TRBJ2-3 | TRBD2 | many | TRBV7-2
TGTGCCAGCAGCTTGTTGATCAGGGTGTGGTATTTT | CASSLLIRVWYF | TRBJ2-3 | - | - | TRBV5-8
TGTGCCAGCAGCTTAGTGGGGGGGGCTCCCCAGCCCCAGCATTTT | CASSLVGGAPQPQHF | TRBJ1-5 | - | - | TRBV7-8
TGTGCCAGCAGATTAACAGGGTATGGCTACACCTTC | CASRLTGYGYTF | TRBJ1-2 | - | many | TRBV6-2/TRBV6-3
TGTGCCAGCAGCCCGGGGCGGGGGAATGAGCAGTTCTTC | CASSPGRGNEQFF | TRBJ2-1 | TRBD2 | - | TRBV7-3
TGTGCCAGCAGTTTAACAGGGACCTACAATGAGCAGTTCTTC | CASSLTGTYNEQFF | TRBJ2-1 | - | many | TRBV12-3/TRBV12-4
TGTGCCAGTAGGAGGGACATTAGCTCCTACAATGAGCAGTTCTTC | CASRRDISSYNEQFF | TRBJ2-1 | - | - | TRBV19
TGTGCCAGCAGCCTGGGACAGGGCGGGGATGGCTACACCTTC | CASSLGQGGDGYTF | TRBJ1-2 | TRBD1 | few | TRBV9
TGCGCCAGCAGCCAAGAAATCCCCAGGGGACTAGCGGGCACCAAAAGCCTAGATACGCAGTATTTT | CASSQEIPRGLAGTKSLDTQYF | TRBJ2-3 | TRBD2 | - | TRBV4-3
TGCAGTGCTAGAGGCAAGTCCCCTGGAAACACCATATATTTT | CSARGKSPGNTIYF | TRBJ1-3 | - | few | TRBV20-1
TGCGCCAGCAGCCCGACGGACGCCTGGGCCGGGGAGCTGTTTTTT | CASSPTDAWAGELFF | TRBJ2-2 | - | many | TRBV5-1
TGTGCCAGCAGTTACTGGAAGACTGAAGCTTTCTTT | CASSYWKTEAFF | TRBJ1-1 | - | few | TRBV6-2/TRBV6-3
TGTGCCAGCAGTCCTCCCTGGGGGACGGTTGGTACCCAGTACTTC | CASSPPWGTVGTQYF | TRBJ2-5 | - | - | TRBV11-2
TGCGCCAGCAAGTGGGGGGAGCGGGCCTACGAGCAGTACTTC | CASKWGERAYEQYF | TRBJ2-7 | - | - | TRBV5-1
TGTGCCAGCAGCCAACTACAGGGTACTGAAGCTTTCTTT | CASSQLQGTEAFF | TRBJ1-1 | - | - | TRBV3-1
TGTGCCATCAGTGAACAGGGCCCCGAGACCCAGTACTTC | CAISEQGPETQYF | TRBJ2-5 | - | - | TRBV10-3
TGCGCCAGCAGCTTGGTTAGCGGGGGTCCCCAGACAGATACGCAGTATTTT | CASSLVSGGPQTDTQYF | TRBJ2-3 | TRBD2 | - | TRBV5-1
TGTGCCAGCGCGGTAGACGGGGGGTTGTGGGATACGCAGTATTTT | CASAVDGGLWDTQYF | TRBJ2-3 | TRBD2 | - | TRBV7-3
TGCGCCAGCAGCTTGTTCGCTAGCGGGGGGGCCGCGGAGACCCAGTACTTC | CASSLFASGGAAETQYF | TRBJ2-5 | TRBD2 | - | TRBV5-1
TGTGCCAGCAGTTACTCCGCCCCACTCTCCTACGAGCAGTACTTC | CASSYSAPLSYEQYF | TRBJ2-7 | - | - | TRBV6-2/TRBV6-3
TGTGCCAGCAGGGAGGTCACTGAAGCTTTCTTT | CASREVTEAFF | TRBJ1-1 | - | - | TRBV12-3/TRBV12-4
TGTGCCAGCAGTTACTCCCGGGACAGGGCCTATGGCTACACCTTC | CASSYSRDRAYGYTF | TRBJ1-2 | TRBD1 | - | TRBV6-5